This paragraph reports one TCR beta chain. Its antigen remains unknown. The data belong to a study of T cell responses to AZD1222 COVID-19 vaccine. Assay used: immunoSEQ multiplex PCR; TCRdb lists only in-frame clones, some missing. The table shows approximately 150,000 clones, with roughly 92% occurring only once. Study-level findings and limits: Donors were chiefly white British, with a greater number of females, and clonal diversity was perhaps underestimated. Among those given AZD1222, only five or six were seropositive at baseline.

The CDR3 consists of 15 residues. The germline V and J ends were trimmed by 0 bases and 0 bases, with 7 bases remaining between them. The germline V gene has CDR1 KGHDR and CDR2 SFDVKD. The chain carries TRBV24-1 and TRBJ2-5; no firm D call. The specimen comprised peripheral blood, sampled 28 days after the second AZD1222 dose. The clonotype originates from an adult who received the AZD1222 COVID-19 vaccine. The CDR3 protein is CATSDLSKDQETQYF. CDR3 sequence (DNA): TGTGCCACCAGTGATTTGTCCAAAGACCAAGAGACCCAGTACTTC.